This entry concerns a single T cell receptor beta chain. Authors' analysis steps: Scientists estimated how many nucleated cells there were by amplifying reference gene primers. Produced via immunoSEQ multiplex PCR; TCRdb's table is partial and in-frame only. The DNA was the basis for D and trimming; V, J and clone size are from that table. The sample lists some 360,000 clones; almost 90% were seen once. The CDR3 sequence is 14 residues long. Per germline, CDR1 SGHAT and CDR2 FQDESV (reference sequence). Between the trimmed V and J ends, which lost 5 bases and 4 bases, there was a span of 14 bases. This entry comes from a study of blood T cell repertoires in COVID-19. About the study: Italy, Spain and the United States were the sources of the convalescent and acute COVID-19 samples.

Participants' own reports of clinical history determined their cohort assignment. All exposed participants met a person with COVID-19 within 2 weeks before entering the study. The sample was PBMCs or T cells enriched from blood (not recorded which). V and J are TRBV11-1 and TRBJ1-2; a possible D gene is TRBD1 (6 bases). The origin of this receptor is a woman in her thirties who had been exposed to COVID-19. The CDR3, as DNA: TGTGCCAGCAGCCGTGGGACATCTGGCTATGGCTACACCTTC. Encoded protein: CASSRGTSGYGYTF.